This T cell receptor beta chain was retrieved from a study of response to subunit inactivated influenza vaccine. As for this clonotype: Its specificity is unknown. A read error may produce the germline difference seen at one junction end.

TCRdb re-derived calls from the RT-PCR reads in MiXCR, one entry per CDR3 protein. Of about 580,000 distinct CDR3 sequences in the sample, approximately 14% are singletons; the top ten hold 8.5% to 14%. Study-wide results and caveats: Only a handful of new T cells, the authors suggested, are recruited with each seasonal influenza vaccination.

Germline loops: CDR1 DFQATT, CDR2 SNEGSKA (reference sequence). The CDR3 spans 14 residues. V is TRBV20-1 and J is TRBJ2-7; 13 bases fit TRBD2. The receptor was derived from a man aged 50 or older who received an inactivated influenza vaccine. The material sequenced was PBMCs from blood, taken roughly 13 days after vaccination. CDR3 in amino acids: CSALRLAGGFEQNF. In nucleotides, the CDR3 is TGCAGTGCCCTGAGACTAGCGGGGGGTTTCGAGCAGAACTTC.